These 14 T cell receptor beta chains were all obtained from the same sample, sequenced in a study of identifying expanded T cells in peripheral blood. Generated by immunoSEQ multiplex PCR, the TCRdb table keeps only in-frame clones and is missing some. Here the sample spans about 78,000 clones, 80% to 90% being singletons. The sample taken for sequencing was blood. The receptors come from a person aged 18 to 75 in good health.

This clone was seen just once. The gene calls are TRBV19 and TRBJ2-7; a weak D match, TRBD2 (5 bases). The V gene's germline CDR1 is LNHDA and CDR2 SQIVND (reference sequence). The CDR3 covers 13 residues. V dropped 10 bases and J dropped 11 bases, with 24 bases sitting between them. CDR3 sequence: CATTPPSGRGEYF. For the CDR3, the DNA is TGTGCCACCACCCCCCCCAGCGGTAGAGGAGAGTACTTC.

The chain employs TRBV21-1 and TRBJ2-3; TRBD2, the table's D call, was not compared with the DNA. TRBV21-1 is a documented pseudogene. The CDR3 is made up of 14 amino acids. Here the CDR3 DNA reads TGTGCCAGCAGCCGTAGCGGGACCACAGATACGCAGTATTTT. It codes for CASSRSGTTDTQYF.

At least ten counts were recorded for this clone. The V gene is TRBV6-1, the J gene TRBJ2-1; the match to TRBD2 covers 12 bases. The CDR3 runs to 14 residues. Germline V CDR1 and CDR2: MNHNS, SASEGT. V trimming: 8 bases; J trimming: 6 bases; junction bases outside the gene matches: 5. DNA for the CDR3: TGTGCCAGCGGAGGACTAGCGGGATTCAATGAGCAGTTCTTC. This codes for CASGGLAGFNEQFF.

V usage is TRBV19 and J usage is TRBJ1-5; 8 bases are a match to TRBD1. Trimming removed 3 bases from V and 4 bases from J; junction bases left unmatched: 11. Germline V gives CDR1 LNHDA, CDR2 SQIVND (reference sequence). The CDR3 consists of 17 residues. CDR3 nucleotide sequence: TGTGCCAGTAGTATGCTACTCACAGGGGGTAATAATCAGCCCCAGCATTTT. It translates to CASSMLLTGGNNQPQHF.

The chain joins TRBV6-6 to TRBJ1-3, with TRBD1 matching over 11 bases. CDR1 and CDR2 (germline): MNHNY, SVGAGI (reference sequence). Trimming removed 6 bases from V and 2 bases from J; junction bases left unmatched: 3. The CDR3 totals 15 residues. The CDR3: CASRADRGPGNTIYF. CDR3 DNA sequence: TGTGCCAGCAGAGCGGACAGGGGGCCTGGAAACACCATATATTTT.

The chain carries TRBV27 and TRBJ2-5, with a possible D match to TRBD2 (6 bases). This CDR3 has 12 residues. CDR1 is MNHEY, CDR2 SMNVEV, per germline (reference sequence). V was trimmed by 6 bases and J by 5 bases, leaving 10 bases between them. The CDR3 DNA follows: TGTGCCAGCAGACGCGGGATGGAGACCCAGTACTTC. Translation gives CASRRGMETQYF.

This clone was counted between two and nine times. The J gene is TRBJ2-7, the V gene TRBV7-2, with D tentatively TRBD2 (6 bases). V was cut by 1 base and J by 6 bases, with 13 bases left in between. The CDR3 extends over 14 amino acids. CDR1 and CDR2 (germline): SGHTA, FQGNSA. The CDR3 DNA is TGTGCCAGCAGCTTAGTGGGGGGAGAGGGCGAGCAGTACTTC. Translating gives CASSLVGGEGEQYF.

This chain links TRBV7-9 with TRBJ2-7; D possibly uses TRBD1 or TRBD2 (5 bases each). This CDR3 contains 14 residues. Per germline, CDR1 SEHNR and CDR2 FQNEAQ (reference sequence). Trimming left V 5 bases short and J 2 bases short, with 13 bases between. CDR3 sequence: CASSPGTRPYEQYF. DNA for the CDR3: TGTGCCAGCAGCCCCGGGACCCGGCCCTACGAGCAGTACTTC. Full variable domain (remainder filled in from reference TRBV7-9 and TRBJ2-7): DTGVSQNPRHKITKRGQNVTFRCDPISEHNRLYWYRQTLGQGPEFLTYFQNEAQLEKSRLLSDRFSAERPKGSFSTLEIQRTEQGDSAMYLCASSPGTRPYEQYFGPGTRLTVT.

The J gene is TRBJ2-3, the V gene TRBV7-9, with TRBD1 matching over 7 bases. CDR1 is SEHNR and CDR2 is FQNEAQ in the germline V gene (reference sequence). J was trimmed by 6 bases and V by 6 bases; bases with no gene match: 9. The CDR3 totals 14 residues. The CDR3 loop is CASSTSQGYDTQYF. The CDR3, as DNA: TGTGCCAGCAGTACCTCACAGGGGTACGATACGCAGTATTTT.

This clone appeared a few times. DNA of the CDR3: TGTGCCAGCAGCCCTCTGGGTAGCGGGAGAAAATCCGGGGAGCTGTTTTTT. Protein product: CASSPLGSGRKSGELFF. This chain uses TRBV5-6 with TRBJ2-2; 9 bases are shared with TRBD2. Germline-derived CDR1 and CDR2 are SGHDT and YYEEEE. This CDR3 is 17 amino acids long. Trimming took 4 bases from V and 6 from J; bases not matched to a gene: 13.

This clone was observed a single time. The chain recombines TRBV4-3 with TRBJ1-2; D gene ambiguous. Trimming took off 0 bases at V and 0 bases at J, with 8 bases between the two ends. CDR1 LGHNA and CDR2 YSLEER come from the germline V gene. This CDR3 has 15 residues. CDR3 region: CASSQDSPANYGYTF. CDR3 DNA sequence: TGCGCCAGCAGCCAAGATTCCCCCGCTAACTATGGCTACACCTTC.

The rearrangement links TRBV10-1 to TRBJ2-7; weak D call: TRBD1 (6 bases). CDR1 is WNHNN and CDR2 is SYGVQD in the germline V gene (reference sequence). Trimming shortened V by 0 bases and J by 3 bases, and 15 bases separated the two germline ends. The CDR3 has 16 residues. The DNA for the CDR3 is TGCGCCAGCAGTGAGTCCAGGACAGAATTGATCTACGAGCAGTACTTC. It specifies CASSESRTELIYEQYF.

J is TRBJ2-7 and V is TRBV19; 7 nucleotides align to TRBD2. Germline CDR1 LNHDA, CDR2 SQIVND (reference sequence). V shed 5 bases and J 5 bases; nucleotides not matched to a gene: 6. The CDR3 sequence is 13 residues long. The CDR3 DNA sequence: TGTGCCAGTAGTCCCGTGGGGGGGAACGAGCAGTACTTC. This sequence encodes CASSPVGGNEQYF.

This rearrangement joins TRBV11-2 to TRBJ1-5, with D uncertain. Trimming left V 4 bases short and J 5 bases short, with 15 bases between. Germline CDR1 SGHAT, CDR2 FQNNGV. This CDR3 has 15 residues. Written as DNA, the CDR3 is TGTGCCAGCAGCTCTTGGGTCGGAAAGGATCAGCCCCAGCATTTT. This translates into CASSSWVGKDQPQHF.